This passage covers 3 T cell receptor beta chains from one sample sequenced in a study of blood T cell repertoires in COVID-19. Measured with immunoSEQ multiplex PCR; TCRdb has only the in-frame clones, and not every one. The data show 250,000 to 350,000 clones, more than 85% seen once. Source material: peripheral blood. All receptors derive from a woman aged 25 to 39 with COVID-19, enrolled during active disease.

The rearrangement uses TRBV28 and TRBJ2-2; 10 bases line up with TRBD1. The V and J ends lost 6 bases and 3 bases, in that order; junction bases with no gene match: 13. The CDR3 runs 18 residues. From germline, CDR1 is MDHEN and CDR2 SYDVKM. CDR3 amino acids: CASRPRTGGLGYTGELFF. Written as DNA, the CDR3 is TGTGCCAGCAGACCTAGGACAGGGGGTCTTGGCTACACCGGGGAGCTGTTTTTT.

The V call is TRBV11-2, the J call TRBJ1-2, with 7 bases matching TRBD1. From germline, CDR1 is SGHAT and CDR2 FQNNGV. The CDR3 runs 17 residues. Trimming cost V 0 bases and J 2 bases; bases outside gene matches: 9. The CDR3 DNA sequence: TGTGCCAGCAGCTTAGATAGGGCGACAGGGCGGAACTATGGCTACACCTTC. The encoded protein is CASSLDRATGRNYGYTF.

This chain connects TRBV3-1 (or the pseudogene TRBV3-2) to TRBJ1-4; no clear D gene. The V gene's germline CDR1 is LGHDT and CDR2 YNNKEL (reference sequence). This CDR3 region has 14 residues. V was trimmed by 4 bases and J by 8 bases, leaving 14 bases between them. The CDR3 DNA sequence: TGTGCCAGCAGCCTTCCCGGGAGGGAGGAAAAACTGTTTTTT. Translation gives CASSLPGREEKLFF.